The entry below gives a single TCR beta chain sequence along with its context. Antigen unknown. The entry originates in a study of shared clonotypes between healthy human individuals. Study-wide findings and caveats: Larger estimated richness was generally seen in naive subsets than in memory subsets.

Naive CD8 cells comprised CD45RO-negative, CCR7-positively selected cells, excluding terminally differentiated effector memory CD45RA+ cells. Healthy HIV-negative adults with no recent acute infections or vaccinations were recruited as donors. The authors split each subset's genomic DNA evenly across several immunoSEQ plates. Per the authors' pipeline: Filtering differed for immunoSEQ, which gave only junction sequences without quality scores. Sequenced by immunoSEQ multiplex PCR; TCRdb stores in-frame clones only, minus some. From that table come the V and J calls and clone size; the DNA was used to work out D and trimming. The table lists around 2,000,000 clones, about 93% of them singletons, with 1.5% to 2% in the top ten. Germline CDR1 and CDR2: MDHEN and SYDVKM. The CDR3 sequence is 14 residues long. J was trimmed by 3 bases and V by 7 bases; bases with no gene match: 8.

The clonotype was recovered from a man between 18 and 35 years old in good health. Some clones in this sample may be carry-over from other donors' samples. The rearrangement links TRBV28 to TRBJ2-7, with 8 bases identical to TRBD1. The sample taken for sequencing was naive CD8+ T cells from PBMCs. The CDR3 DNA reads TGTGCCAGCAACAGGGACAGGTTCTACTACGAGCAGTACTTC. Translation gives CASNRDRFYYEQYF. Full variable domain (remainder filled in from reference TRBV28 and TRBJ2-7): DVKVTQSSRYLVKRTGEKVFLECVQDMDHENMFWYRQDPGLGLRLIYFSYDVKMKEKGDIPEGYSVSREKKERFSLILESASTNQTSMYLCASNRDRFYYEQYFGPGTRLTVT.